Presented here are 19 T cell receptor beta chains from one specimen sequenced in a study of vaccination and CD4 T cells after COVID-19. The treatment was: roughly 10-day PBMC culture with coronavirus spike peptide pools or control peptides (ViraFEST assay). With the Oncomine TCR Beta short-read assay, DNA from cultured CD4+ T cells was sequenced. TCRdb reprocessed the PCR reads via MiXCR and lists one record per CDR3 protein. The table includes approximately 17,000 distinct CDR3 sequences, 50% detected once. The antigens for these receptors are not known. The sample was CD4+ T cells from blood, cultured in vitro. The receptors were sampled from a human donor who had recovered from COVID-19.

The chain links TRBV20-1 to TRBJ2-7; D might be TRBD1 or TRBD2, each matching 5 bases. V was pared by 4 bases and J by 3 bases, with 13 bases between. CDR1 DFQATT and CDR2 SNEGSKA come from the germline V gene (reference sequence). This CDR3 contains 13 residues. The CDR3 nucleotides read TGCAGTGCTAATAGAGGGGTTAACTACGAGCAGTACTTC. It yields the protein CSANRGVNYEQYF.

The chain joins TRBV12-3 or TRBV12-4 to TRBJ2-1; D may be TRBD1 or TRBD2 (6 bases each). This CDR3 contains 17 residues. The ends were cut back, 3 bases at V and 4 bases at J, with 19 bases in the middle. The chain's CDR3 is CASSFLRGDTIYNEQFF. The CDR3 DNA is TGTGCCAGCAGTTTTCTGCGCGGGGACACAATATACAATGAGCAGTTCTTC.

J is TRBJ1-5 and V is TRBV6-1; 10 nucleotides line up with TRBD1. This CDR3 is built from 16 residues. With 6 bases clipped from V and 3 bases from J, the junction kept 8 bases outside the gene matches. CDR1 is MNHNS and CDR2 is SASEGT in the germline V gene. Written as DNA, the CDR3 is TGTGCCAGCAGCCCTACAGGGACAGGGGTCAATCAGCCCCAGCATTTT. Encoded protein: CASSPTGTGVNQPQHF.

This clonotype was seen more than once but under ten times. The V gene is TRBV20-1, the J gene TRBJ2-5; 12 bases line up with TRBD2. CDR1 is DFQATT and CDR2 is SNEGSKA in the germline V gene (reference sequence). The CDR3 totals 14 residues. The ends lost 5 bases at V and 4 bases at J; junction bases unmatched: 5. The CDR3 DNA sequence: TGCAGTGCTCCTACTAGCGGGAGGAGAGAGACCCAGTACTTC. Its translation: CSAPTSGRRETQYF.

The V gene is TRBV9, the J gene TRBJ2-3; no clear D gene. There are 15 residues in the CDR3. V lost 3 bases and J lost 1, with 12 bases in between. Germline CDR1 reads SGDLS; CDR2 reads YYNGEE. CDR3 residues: CASSGYFWGTDTQYF. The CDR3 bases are TGTGCCAGCAGCGGATACTTTTGGGGCACAGATACGCAGTATTTT.

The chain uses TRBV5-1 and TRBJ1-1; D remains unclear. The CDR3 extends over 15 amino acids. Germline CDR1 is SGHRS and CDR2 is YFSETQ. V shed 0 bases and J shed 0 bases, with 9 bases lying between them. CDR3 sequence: CASSLAAELNTEAFF. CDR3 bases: TGCGCCAGCAGCTTGGCGGCAGAATTGAACACTGAAGCTTTCTTT. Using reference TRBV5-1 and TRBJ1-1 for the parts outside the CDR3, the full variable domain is KAGVTQTPRYLIKTRGQQVTLSCSPISGHRSVSWYQQTPGQGLQFLFEYFSETQRNKGNFPGRFSGRQFSNSRSEMNVSTLELGDSALYLCASSLAAELNTEAFFGQGTRLTVV.

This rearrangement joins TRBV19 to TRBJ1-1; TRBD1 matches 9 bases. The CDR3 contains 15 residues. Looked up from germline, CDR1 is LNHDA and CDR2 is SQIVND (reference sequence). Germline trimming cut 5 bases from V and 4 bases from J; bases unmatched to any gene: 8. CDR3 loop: CASSPVGQGSTEAFF. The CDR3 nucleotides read TGTGCCAGTAGTCCTGTGGGACAGGGAAGCACTGAAGCTTTCTTT.

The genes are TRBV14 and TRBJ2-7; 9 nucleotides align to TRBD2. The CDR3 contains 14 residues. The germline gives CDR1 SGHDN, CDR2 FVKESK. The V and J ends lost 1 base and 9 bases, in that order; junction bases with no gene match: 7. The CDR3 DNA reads TGTGCCAGCAGCCAAGGGGGTAGCGGGAGCCCGCAGTACTTC. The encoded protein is CASSQGGSGSPQYF.

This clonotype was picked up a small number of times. Here the CDR3 DNA reads TGTGCCAGCAGTTACGACGGAGGACCTAACTATGGCTACACCTTC. Translating gives CASSYDGGPNYGYTF. This chain uses TRBV6-5 with TRBJ1-2; D remains unclear. Trimming cost V 2 bases and J 0 bases, with 10 bases left between them. Germline V CDR1 and CDR2: MNHEY, SVGAGI. This CDR3 has 15 residues.

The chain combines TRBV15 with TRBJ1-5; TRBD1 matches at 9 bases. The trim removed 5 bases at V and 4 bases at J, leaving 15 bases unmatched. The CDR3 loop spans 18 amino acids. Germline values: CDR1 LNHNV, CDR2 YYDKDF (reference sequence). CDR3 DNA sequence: TGTGCCACCAGCGACGAACTAAAACAGGGGGCTCTAAATCAGCCCCAGCATTTT. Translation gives CATSDELKQGALNQPQHF.

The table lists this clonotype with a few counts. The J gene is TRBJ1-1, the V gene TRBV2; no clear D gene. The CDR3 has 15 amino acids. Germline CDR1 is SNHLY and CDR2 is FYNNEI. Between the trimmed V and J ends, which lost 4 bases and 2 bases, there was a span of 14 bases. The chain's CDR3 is CASSGRASRNTEAFF. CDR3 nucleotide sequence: TGTGCCAGCAGTGGCCGGGCCTCACGAAACACTGAAGCTTTCTTT.

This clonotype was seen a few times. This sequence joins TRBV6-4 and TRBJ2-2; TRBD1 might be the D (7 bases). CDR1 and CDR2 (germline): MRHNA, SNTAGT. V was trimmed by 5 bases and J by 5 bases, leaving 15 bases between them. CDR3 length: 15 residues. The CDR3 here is CASSPSAGGTGELFF. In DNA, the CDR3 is TGTGCCAGCAGTCCCTCGGCAGGGGGGACCGGGGAGCTGTTTTTT.

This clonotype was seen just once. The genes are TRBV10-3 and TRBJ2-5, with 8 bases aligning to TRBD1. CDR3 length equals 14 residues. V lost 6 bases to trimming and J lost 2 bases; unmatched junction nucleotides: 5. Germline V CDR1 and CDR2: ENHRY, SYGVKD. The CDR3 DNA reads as TGTGCCATCAGCATACAGGGGGGTCAAGAGACCCAGTACTTC. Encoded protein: CAISIQGGQETQYF.

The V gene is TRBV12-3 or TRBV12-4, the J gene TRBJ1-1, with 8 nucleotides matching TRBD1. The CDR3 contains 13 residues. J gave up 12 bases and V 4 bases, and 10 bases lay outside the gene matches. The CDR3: CASSSRTGSVPFF. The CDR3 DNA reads TGTGCCAGCAGTTCCAGGACAGGGTCCGTTCCTTTCTTT.

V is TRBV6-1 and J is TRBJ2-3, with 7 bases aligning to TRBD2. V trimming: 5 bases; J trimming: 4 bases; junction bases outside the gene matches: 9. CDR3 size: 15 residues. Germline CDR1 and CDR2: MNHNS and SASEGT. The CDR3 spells CASSSLGAGADTQYF. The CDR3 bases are TGTGCCAGCAGTAGTCTTGGGGCGGGAGCAGATACGCAGTATTTT.

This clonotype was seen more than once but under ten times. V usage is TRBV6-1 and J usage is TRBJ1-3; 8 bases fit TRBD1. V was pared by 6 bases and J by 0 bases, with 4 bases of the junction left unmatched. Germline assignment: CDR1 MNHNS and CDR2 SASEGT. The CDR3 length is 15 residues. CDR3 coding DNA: TGTGCCAGCAGCTATGACAGGGGCTCTGGAAACACCATATATTTT. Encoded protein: CASSYDRGSGNTIYF.

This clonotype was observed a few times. CDR3 DNA: TGTGCCAGTACCACCTCGGGGAGGGGTCATCAGCCCCAGCATTTT. It specifies CASTTSGRGHQPQHF. This chain connects TRBV19 to TRBJ1-5, with D possibly TRBD1 on 5 matching bases. The CDR3 has 15 amino acids. Looked up from germline, CDR1 is LNHDA and CDR2 is SQIVND (reference sequence). V lost 7 bases to trimming and J lost 5 bases, with 18 bases between them.

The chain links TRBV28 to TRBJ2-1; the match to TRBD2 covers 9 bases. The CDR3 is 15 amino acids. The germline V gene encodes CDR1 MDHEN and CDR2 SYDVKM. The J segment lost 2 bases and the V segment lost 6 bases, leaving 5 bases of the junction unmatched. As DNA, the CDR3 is TGTGCCAGCAGCTTTTCTAGCGGGGCCTACAATGAGCAGTTCTTC. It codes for CASSFSSGAYNEQFF.

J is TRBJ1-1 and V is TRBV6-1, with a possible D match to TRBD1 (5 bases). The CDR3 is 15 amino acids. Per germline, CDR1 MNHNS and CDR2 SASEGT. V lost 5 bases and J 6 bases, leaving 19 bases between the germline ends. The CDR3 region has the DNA TGTGCCAGCAGTCAACTACGGGGGGTCGGTGCTGAAGCTTTCTTT. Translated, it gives CASSQLRGVGAEAFF.